These 2 T cell receptor beta chains originate from one sample sequenced in a study of blood T cell repertoires in COVID-19. Generated by immunoSEQ multiplex PCR, the TCRdb table keeps only in-frame clones and is missing some. Here the sample spans more than 250,000 clones, 80% to 90% being singletons. The sequenced sample consisted of peripheral blood. These receptor sequences come from a man in his fifties or sixties with active or convalescent COVID-19.

The chain is built from TRBV10-3 and TRBJ1-5; possible D gene TRBD1, 5 bases. Germline values: CDR1 ENHRY, CDR2 SYGVKD. The germline V and J ends were trimmed by 11 bases and 2 bases, with 19 bases remaining between them. This CDR3 contains 15 residues. CDR3 residues: CAASGEGRGNQPQHF. CDR3 bases: TGTGCCGCGTCTGGGGAGGGACGGGGCAATCAGCCCCAGCATTTT.

The chain joins TRBV30 to TRBJ1-2; maybe TRBD1 (5 bases). Germline CDR1 GTSNPN, CDR2 SVGIG (reference sequence). This CDR3 comprises 16 residues. V was pared by 0 bases and J by 4 bases, with 18 bases between. The CDR3 DNA reads TGTGCCTGGAGTGTAAACTTGGGACGGGGGGGCTATGGCTACACCTTC. The encoded protein is CAWSVNLGRGGYGYTF. The variable domain in full, with the rest retrieved from reference TRBV30 and TRBJ1-2, is SQTIHQWPATLVQPVGSPLSLECTVEGTSNPNLYWYRQAAGRGLQLLFYSVGIGQISSEVPQNLSASRPQDRQFILSSKKLLLSDSGFYLCAWSVNLGRGGYGYTFGSGTRLTVV.